Listed here are 32 T cell receptor beta chains from one sample, sequenced in a study of OX40 agonist ivuxolimab in advanced cancers. Assay used: immunoSEQ multiplex PCR; TCRdb lists only in-frame clones, some missing. The sample gives around 50,000 clones, about 83% of which show up once; approximately 2.8% is in the top ten. Sequencing used CD4+ or CD8+ T cells sorted from blood, obtained in a trial of the OX40 agonist ivuxolimab. The source of these receptors is an adult with an advanced solid tumor such as melanoma, head and neck, liver or kidney cancer.

The V and J genes are TRBV7-2 and TRBJ2-2, with D perhaps TRBD1 or TRBD2 (5 bases each). The germline V gene encodes CDR1 SGHTA and CDR2 FQGNSA. The CDR3 is 14 residues long. Deletions cut 3 bases from V and 1 base from J, with 6 bases between. The chain's CDR3 is CASSFGGNTGELFF. The CDR3 DNA sequence: TGTGCCAGCAGCTTTGGGGGGAACACCGGGGAGCTGTTTTTT.

The V call is TRBV10-1, the J call TRBJ1-5; perhaps TRBD1 as D (5 bases). The CDR3 spans 18 residues. CDR1 is WNHNN and CDR2 is SYGVQD in the germline V gene (reference sequence). Trimming shortened V by 8 bases and J by 0 bases, and 23 bases separated the two germline ends. CDR3 DNA: TGCGCCAGCCTAATGGGGCGCAATCGATATCGTAGCAATCAGCCCCAGCATTTT. Protein sequence: CASLMGRNRYRSNQPQHF.

The chain links TRBV5-6 to TRBJ2-1, with 12 positions matching TRBD2. This CDR3 is 14 amino acids long. Germline CDR1 and CDR2: SGHDT and YYEEEE. With V trimmed by 4 bases and J by 4 bases, 0 bases remained unmatched. The CDR3 loop reads CASSGTSGYNEQFF. CDR3 DNA sequence: TGTGCCAGCAGCGGGACTAGCGGGTACAATGAGCAGTTCTTC. Variable domain in full (rest from reference TRBV5-6 and TRBJ2-1): DAGVTQSPTHLIKTRGQQVTLRCSPKSGHDTVSWYQQALGQGPQFIFQYYEEEERQRGNFPDRFSGHQFPNYSSELNVNALLLGDSALYLCASSGTSGYNEQFFGPGTRLTVL.

This clone was observed a single time. The gene calls are TRBV2 and TRBJ1-1; TRBD1 agrees at 7 bases. Germline V gives CDR1 SNHLY, CDR2 FYNNEI. The CDR3 is 13 residues long. Germline trimming cut 5 bases from V and 4 bases from J; bases unmatched to any gene: 4. The CDR3 spells CASSKQGTTEAFF. The CDR3, as DNA: TGTGCCAGCAGTAAACAGGGGACCACTGAAGCTTTCTTT.

This clone was picked up one time. The chain joins TRBV28 to TRBJ1-2; possibly TRBD1 for D (6 bases). CDR1 and CDR2 (germline): MDHEN, SYDVKM. V was pared by 7 bases and J by 5 bases, with 23 bases between. This CDR3 spans 16 amino acids. DNA for the CDR3: TGTGCCAGCACCCCTCGAGGTCAGGGGCAAATGTATGGCTACACCTTC. Its translation: CASTPRGQGQMYGYTF.

The rearrangement joins TRBV6-1 to TRBJ1-1, with D maybe TRBD1 (6 bases). The CDR3 has 12 amino acids. V lost 6 bases and J 11 bases, leaving 16 bases between the germline ends. The germline CDR1 and CDR2 sequences are MNHNS and SASEGT. The CDR3 protein is CASSQTGPSAFF. The CDR3 DNA is TGTGCCAGCAGCCAGACAGGCCCTTCGGCTTTCTTT.

V and J are TRBV5-8 and TRBJ2-3; D gene uncertain. The CDR3 is made up of 13 amino acids. V lost 4 bases and J lost 0, with 6 bases in between. CDR1 and CDR2 (germline): SGHTS, YDEGEE. The CDR3 coding sequence is TGTGCCAGCAGCACGACAAGCACAGATACGCAGTATTTT. Translation: CASSTTSTDTQYF.

The gene calls are TRBV2 and TRBJ2-1; 14 positions agree with TRBD2. Germline V CDR1 and CDR2: SNHLY, FYNNEI. V shed 5 bases and J 9 bases; nucleotides not matched to a gene: 6. CDR3 length: 15 amino acids. In DNA, the CDR3 is TGTGCCAGCAGTCCGACTAGCGGGAGGGATGGTGAGCAGTTCTTC. This encodes CASSPTSGRDGEQFF. Full variable domain (outside the CDR3, taken from reference TRBV2 and TRBJ2-1): EPEVTQTPSHQVTQMGQEVILRCVPISNHLYFYWYRQILGQKVEFLVSFYNNEISEKSEIFDDQFSVERPDGSNFTLKIRSTKLEDSAMYFCASSPTSGRDGEQFFGPGTRLTVL.

The rearrangement uses TRBV7-9 and TRBJ2-5, with 10 positions matching TRBD2. V was pared by 3 bases and J by 4 bases, with 17 bases of the junction left unmatched. Germline values: CDR1 SEHNR, CDR2 FQNEAQ (reference sequence). The CDR3 totals 19 residues. The CDR3 loop reads CASSFYGLAGGSGRETQYF. The CDR3 DNA reads as TGTGCCAGCAGCTTCTATGGGTTAGCGGGAGGTTCGGGGCGAGAGACCCAGTACTTC.

This clone was counted a few times. The CDR3 DNA sequence: TGTGCCAGCAGCCTCCTGACAACTAGCTCAGATACGCAGTATTTT. This sequence encodes CASSLLTTSSDTQYF. The rearrangement links TRBV6-6 to TRBJ2-3; weak D call: TRBD2 (6 bases). V was pared by 6 bases and J by 4 bases, with 17 bases between. The CDR3 covers 15 residues. Germline CDR1 is MNHNY and CDR2 is SVGAGI (reference sequence).

The count of this clone is one. The V gene is TRBV29-1, the J gene TRBJ2-3, with D perhaps TRBD2 (6 bases). The CDR3 has 13 residues. The V end was cut by 3 bases, the J end by 5 bases, with 12 bases between. Looked up from germline, CDR1 is SQVTM and CDR2 is ANQGSEA. CDR3 DNA: TGCAGCGTTGATGGGCGGGACCTAGATACGCAGTATTTT. Its translation is CSVDGRDLDTQYF.

DNA of the CDR3: TGTGCCAGCAGTGAAGACGGCCAGCCCTATGGCTACACCTTC. It translates to CASSEDGQPYGYTF. The gene calls are TRBV6-1 and TRBJ1-2; D unclear. Per the germline V gene, CDR1 is MNHNS and CDR2 is SASEGT. V was pared by 1 base and J by 4 bases, with 10 bases between. The CDR3 is made up of 14 amino acids.

Only a few counts were recorded for this clone. CDR3 bases: TGTGCCTGGAGTCAGGGGCTCCTGGACACTGAAGCTTTCTTT. Protein: CAWSQGLLDTEAFF. This sequence joins TRBV30 and TRBJ1-1, with D tentatively TRBD1 (6 bases). Germline lookup yields CDR1 GTSNPN and CDR2 SVGIG (reference sequence). V dropped 2 bases and J dropped 3 bases, with 13 bases sitting between them. This CDR3 has 14 amino acids.

This rearrangement joins TRBV6-6 to TRBJ1-2; D perhaps matches TRBD1 (5 bases). With 6 bases removed from V and 4 bases from J, the gap between germline ends came to 12 bases. The length of the CDR3 is 13 residues. From germline, CDR1 is MNHNY and CDR2 SVGAGI (reference sequence). The CDR3 loop is CASSPDTRYGYTF. The CDR3 bases are TGTGCCAGCAGCCCGGACACTCGCTATGGCTACACCTTC.

The chain joins TRBV18 to TRBJ2-5; TRBD2 aligns across 10 bases. Germline values: CDR1 KGHSH, CDR2 LQKENI. The CDR3 spans 16 residues. V dropped 4 bases and J dropped 1; count of bases not matched to a gene: 6. The CDR3 loop is CASSRLSGRPQETQYF. The DNA for the CDR3 is TGTGCCAGCTCACGACTTAGCGGGAGGCCCCAAGAGACCCAGTACTTC. Full variable domain (rest looked up from reference TRBV18 and TRBJ2-5): NAGVMQNPRHLVRRRGQEARLRCSPMKGHSHVYWYRQLPEEGLKFMVYLQKENIIDESGMPKERFSAEFPKEGPSILRIQQVVRGDSAAYFCASSRLSGRPQETQYFGPGTRLLVL.

The rearrangement uses TRBV7-9 and TRBJ1-4; D might be TRBD1 (5 bases). Germline V gives CDR1 SEHNR, CDR2 FQNEAQ (reference sequence). V lost 4 bases and J lost 8, with 17 bases in between. There are 15 residues in the CDR3. The CDR3 is CASSSAGFGGEKLFF. The CDR3 bases are TGTGCCAGCAGCTCTGCAGGGTTCGGTGGGGAAAAACTGTTTTTT. The whole variable domain, remainder taken from reference TRBV7-9 and TRBJ1-4, is DTGVSQNPRHKITKRGQNVTFRCDPISEHNRLYWYRQTLGQGPEFLTYFQNEAQLEKSRLLSDRFSAERPKGSFSTLEIQRTEQGDSAMYLCASSSAGFGGEKLFFGSGTQLSVL.

This clone occurred a few times. V usage is TRBV7-7 and J usage is TRBJ1-1; D remains unclear. The CDR3 contains 13 residues. Trimming left V 3 bases short and J 4 bases short, with 9 bases between. Germline V gene sequence: CDR1 SSHAT, CDR2 FNYEAQ (reference sequence). The CDR3 protein is CASSLGRTTEAFF. The CDR3, as DNA: TGTGCCAGCAGCTTGGGCAGGACCACTGAAGCTTTCTTT.

The chain employs TRBV28 and TRBJ1-1; weak D call: TRBD1 (5 bases). The CDR3 length is 14 residues. Looked up from germline, CDR1 is MDHEN and CDR2 is SYDVKM. Between the trimmed V and J ends, which lost 5 bases and 4 bases, there was a span of 14 bases. CDR3 nucleotide sequence: TGTGCCAGCAGTCGACAGCTCCGAGGCACTGAAGCTTTCTTT. Translated: CASSRQLRGTEAFF. The full variable domain, completed using reference TRBV28 and TRBJ1-1, is DVKVTQSSRYLVKRTGEKVFLECVQDMDHENMFWYRQDPGLGLRLIYFSYDVKMKEKGDIPEGYSVSREKKERFSLILESASTNQTSMYLCASSRQLRGTEAFFGQGTRLTVV.

This chain joins TRBV7-9 and TRBJ1-2, with D possibly TRBD1 on 5 matching bases. Germline V lookup: CDR1 SEHNR, CDR2 FQNEAQ (reference sequence). The CDR3 has 14 amino acids. V lost 5 bases and J lost 8, with 18 bases in between. The CDR3 DNA reads TGTGCCAGCAGCCCGCGTGGGGCATTCCGGGGCTACACCTTC. The encoded protein is CASSPRGAFRGYTF.

V is TRBV2 and J is TRBJ2-6; D is uncertain. The germline CDR1 and CDR2 sequences are SNHLY and FYNNEI. V shed 5 bases and J shed 5 bases, with 19 bases lying between them. The CDR3 loop spans 17 amino acids. The CDR3, as DNA: TGTGCCAGCAGTCCTAACCCGAACTCTCGGAGGGCCAACGTCCTGACTTTC. Amino acid sequence: CASSPNPNSRRANVLTF.

The rearrangement links TRBV14 to TRBJ2-7, with 9 bases aligning to TRBD1. The V gene's germline CDR1 is SGHDN and CDR2 FVKESK. Losses at the gene ends were 6 bases for V and 2 bases for J; bases not matched to a gene: 2. This CDR3 spans 13 amino acids. CDR3 DNA: TGTGCCAGCAGTAGGGACAGGGCCTACGAGCAGTACTTC. Its protein product is CASSRDRAYEQYF.

V is TRBV11-2 and J is TRBJ1-6; D ambiguous. Germline CDR1 SGHAT, CDR2 FQNNGV. Trimming took 5 bases from V and 10 from J, leaving 15 bases between them. The CDR3 is 14 amino acids. The CDR3 DNA is TGTGCCAGCAGCCTCTTGAAGCCGGACTCACCCCTCCACTTT. This translates into CASSLLKPDSPLHF.

The J gene is TRBJ1-2, the V gene TRBV6-5; possibly TRBD1 for D (6 bases). In germline, CDR1 is MNHEY, CDR2 SVGAGI. V lost 7 bases and J 5 bases, leaving 17 bases between the germline ends. There are 14 residues in the CDR3. CDR3 region: CASTRGRAEYGYTF. The CDR3 DNA follows: TGTGCCAGCACCCGGGGGCGGGCTGAATATGGCTACACCTTC.

This chain connects TRBV19 to TRBJ2-3; 8 nucleotides agree with TRBD1. Trimming removed 5 bases from V and 1 base from J; junction bases left unmatched: 2. The CDR3 covers 14 residues. Germline assignment: CDR1 LNHDA and CDR2 SQIVND (reference sequence). Written as DNA, the CDR3 is TGTGCCAGTAGTTTACAGGGGGGCACAGATACGCAGTATTTT. Protein: CASSLQGGTDTQYF.

This sequence joins TRBV28 and TRBJ1-1; D unresolved. This CDR3 comprises 11 residues. V was cut by 2 bases and J by 11 bases, with 9 bases left in between. CDR1 MDHEN and CDR2 SYDVKM come from the germline V gene. CDR3: CASSLATGAFF. The CDR3 coding sequence is TGTGCCAGCAGTTTAGCCACGGGGGCTTTCTTT.

This clone was counted only a few times. The CDR3 loop is CASSQEYPGSRNTQYF. The CDR3 region has the DNA TGCGCCAGCAGCCAAGAGTATCCGGGATCTAGAAATACGCAGTATTTT. This chain joins TRBV4-1 and TRBJ2-3; possibly TRBD2 for D (5 bases). V was shortened by 0 bases and J by 7 bases, with 17 bases between the two germline ends. The CDR3 runs 16 residues. Germline CDR1 and CDR2: MGHRA and YSYEKL.

V usage is TRBV7-9 and J usage is TRBJ2-5, with 9 bases aligning to TRBD1. Trimming took 5 bases from V and 4 from J; bases not matched to a gene: 8. This CDR3 is built from 15 residues. From germline, CDR1 is SEHNR and CDR2 FQNEAQ (reference sequence). The CDR3: CASSRGTGNTETQYF. The CDR3 nucleotides read TGTGCCAGCAGCCGTGGGACAGGGAATACAGAGACCCAGTACTTC.

The chain has TRBV6-6 and TRBJ2-7; D is possibly TRBD2 (6 bases). V was clipped by 2 bases and J by 0 bases, with 8 bases between them. CDR3 size: 14 residues. From germline, CDR1 is MNHNY and CDR2 SVGAGI (reference sequence). As DNA, the CDR3 is TGTGCCAGCAGTTACGCGGGGACCTCCTACGAGCAGTACTTC. This encodes CASSYAGTSYEQYF.

V is TRBV7-2 and J is TRBJ2-1; 10 bases agree with TRBD2. CDR3 length equals 16 residues. Germline V gene sequence: CDR1 SGHTA, CDR2 FQGNSA. V trimming: 4 bases; J trimming: 11 bases; junction bases outside the gene matches: 14. The CDR3, as DNA: TGTGCCAGCAGCTCCAACAGGGGGACTAGCGTTCAACAGCAGTTCTTC. Residues: CASSSNRGTSVQQQFF.

The chain recombines TRBV19 with TRBJ2-3; D might be TRBD2 (6 bases). The CDR3 totals 15 residues. Between the trimmed V and J ends, which lost 0 bases and 2 bases, there was a span of 9 bases. Looked up from germline, CDR1 is LNHDA and CDR2 is SQIVND (reference sequence). CDR3 sequence reads: CASSIETGVTDTQYF. CDR3 sequence (DNA): TGTGCCAGTAGTATAGAGACGGGAGTCACAGATACGCAGTATTTT.

The rearrangement joins TRBV27 to TRBJ1-1; TRBD1 matches 7 bases. From germline, CDR1 is MNHEY and CDR2 SMNVEV (reference sequence). This CDR3 contains 15 residues. Trimming removed 6 bases from V and 1 base from J; junction bases left unmatched: 8. CDR3 nucleotides: TGTGCCAGCAGACGACTGGACAGGACGAACACTGAAGCTTTCTTT. This gives the protein CASRRLDRTNTEAFF.

The V and J genes are TRBV7-9 and TRBJ2-7; 7 bases align to TRBD1. The CDR3 has 16 amino acids. V was clipped by 2 bases and J by 6 bases; unmatched bases: 13. The germline CDR1 and CDR2 sequences are SEHNR and FQNEAQ (reference sequence). The CDR3 DNA reads as TGTGCCAGCAGCTTAAAGGGGGCAGGGACAATTTCCGAGCAGTACTTC. Translating gives CASSLKGAGTISEQYF. The full variable domain, rest sourced from reference TRBV7-9 and TRBJ2-7, is DTGVSQNPRHKITKRGQNVTFRCDPISEHNRLYWYRQTLGQGPEFLTYFQNEAQLEKSRLLSDRFSAERPKGSFSTLEIQRTEQGDSAMYLCASSLKGAGTISEQYFGPGTRLTVT.